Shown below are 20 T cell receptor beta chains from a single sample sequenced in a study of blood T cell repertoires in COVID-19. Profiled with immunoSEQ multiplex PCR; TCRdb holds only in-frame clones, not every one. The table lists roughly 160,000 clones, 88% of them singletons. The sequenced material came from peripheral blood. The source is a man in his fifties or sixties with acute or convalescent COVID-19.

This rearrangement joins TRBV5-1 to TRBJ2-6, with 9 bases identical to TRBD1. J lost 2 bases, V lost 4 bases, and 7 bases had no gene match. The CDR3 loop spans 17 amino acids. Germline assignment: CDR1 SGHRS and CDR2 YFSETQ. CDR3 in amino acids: CASSEGTGRPGANVLTF. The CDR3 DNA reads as TGCGCCAGCAGCGAAGGGACAGGGAGACCTGGGGCCAACGTCCTGACTTTC.

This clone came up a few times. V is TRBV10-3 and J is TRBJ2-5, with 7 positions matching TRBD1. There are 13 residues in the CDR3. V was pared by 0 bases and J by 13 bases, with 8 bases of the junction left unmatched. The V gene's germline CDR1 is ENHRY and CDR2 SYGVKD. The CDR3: CAISESTGSLLYF. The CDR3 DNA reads TGTGCCATCAGTGAGTCGACAGGGTCGCTGCTGTACTTC.

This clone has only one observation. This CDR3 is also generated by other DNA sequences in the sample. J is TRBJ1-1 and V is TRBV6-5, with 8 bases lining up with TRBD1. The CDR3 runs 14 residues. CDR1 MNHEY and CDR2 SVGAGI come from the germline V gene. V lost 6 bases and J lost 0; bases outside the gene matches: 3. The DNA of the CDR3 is TGTGCCAGCAGAAGACAGGGGATGAACACTGAAGCTTTCTTT. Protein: CASRRQGMNTEAFF.

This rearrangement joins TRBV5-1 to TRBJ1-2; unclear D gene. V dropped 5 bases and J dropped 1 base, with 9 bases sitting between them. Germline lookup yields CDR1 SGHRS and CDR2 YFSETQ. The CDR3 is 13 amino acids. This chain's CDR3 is CASSSGGNYGYTF. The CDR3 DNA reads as TGCGCCAGCAGTTCTGGAGGTAACTATGGCTACACCTTC.

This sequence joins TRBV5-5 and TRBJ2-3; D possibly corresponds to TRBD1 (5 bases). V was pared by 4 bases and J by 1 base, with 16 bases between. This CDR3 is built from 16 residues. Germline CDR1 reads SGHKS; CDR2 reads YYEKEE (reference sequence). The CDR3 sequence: CASSLDSSLGTDTQYF. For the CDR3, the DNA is TGTGCCAGCAGCCTAGACAGTAGTTTAGGCACAGATACGCAGTATTTT.

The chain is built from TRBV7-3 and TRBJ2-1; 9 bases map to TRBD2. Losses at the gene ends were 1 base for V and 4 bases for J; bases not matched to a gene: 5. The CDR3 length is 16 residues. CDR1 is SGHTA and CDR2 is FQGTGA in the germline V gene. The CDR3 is CASSLNSGGLYNEQFF. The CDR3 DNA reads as TGTGCCAGCAGCTTAAATAGCGGGGGCTTATACAATGAGCAGTTCTTC.

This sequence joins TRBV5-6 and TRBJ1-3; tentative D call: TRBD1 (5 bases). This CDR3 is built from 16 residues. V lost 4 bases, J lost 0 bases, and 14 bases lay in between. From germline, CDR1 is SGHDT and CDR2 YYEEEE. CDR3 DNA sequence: TGTGCCAGCAGCAAAAGACAGTCAAGCTCTGGAAACACCATATATTTT. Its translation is CASSKRQSSSGNTIYF.

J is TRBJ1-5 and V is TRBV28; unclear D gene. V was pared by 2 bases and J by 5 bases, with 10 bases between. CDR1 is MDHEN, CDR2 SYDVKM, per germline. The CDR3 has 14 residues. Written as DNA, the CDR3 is TGTGCCAGCAGTTTAGGCGGCCGTCATCAGCCCCAGCATTTT. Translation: CASSLGGRHQPQHF.

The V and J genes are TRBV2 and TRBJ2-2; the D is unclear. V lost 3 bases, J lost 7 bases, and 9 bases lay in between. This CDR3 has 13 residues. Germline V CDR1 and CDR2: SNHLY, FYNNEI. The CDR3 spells CASSEVPGGELFF. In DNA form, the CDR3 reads TGTGCCAGCAGTGAGGTCCCCGGCGGGGAGCTGTTTTTT.

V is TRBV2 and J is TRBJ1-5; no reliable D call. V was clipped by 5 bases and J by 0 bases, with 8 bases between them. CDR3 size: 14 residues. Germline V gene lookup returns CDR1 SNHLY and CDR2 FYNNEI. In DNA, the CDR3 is TGTGCCAGCAGTCGGGAATTTAGCAATCAGCCCCAGCATTTT. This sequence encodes CASSREFSNQPQHF.

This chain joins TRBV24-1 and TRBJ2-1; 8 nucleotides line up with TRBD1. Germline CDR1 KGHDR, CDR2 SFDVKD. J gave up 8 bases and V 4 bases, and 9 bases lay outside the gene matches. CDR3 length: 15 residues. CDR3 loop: CATSDVQGAQHEQFF. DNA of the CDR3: TGTGCCACCAGTGACGTCCAGGGGGCCCAGCATGAGCAGTTCTTC.

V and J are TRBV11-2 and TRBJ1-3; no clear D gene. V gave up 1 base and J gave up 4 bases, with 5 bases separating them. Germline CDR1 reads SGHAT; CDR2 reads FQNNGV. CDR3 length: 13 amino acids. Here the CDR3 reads CASSLASGNTIYF. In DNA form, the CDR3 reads TGTGCCAGCAGCTTAGCCTCGGGAAACACCATATATTTT.

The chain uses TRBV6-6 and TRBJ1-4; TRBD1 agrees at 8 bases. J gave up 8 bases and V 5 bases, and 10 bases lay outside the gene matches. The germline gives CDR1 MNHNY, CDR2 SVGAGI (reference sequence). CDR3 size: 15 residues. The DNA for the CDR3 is TGTGCCAGCAGTCCCTCTCGACAGGGGAACGAAAAACTGTTTTTT. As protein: CASSPSRQGNEKLFF.

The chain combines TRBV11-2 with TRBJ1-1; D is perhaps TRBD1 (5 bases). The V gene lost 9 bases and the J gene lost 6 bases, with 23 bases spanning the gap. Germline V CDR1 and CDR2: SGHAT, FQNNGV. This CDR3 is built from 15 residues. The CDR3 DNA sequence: TGTGCCAGAAAAAACGGGCAGGGTGGGTGGCCTGAAGCTTTCTTT. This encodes CARKNGQGGWPEAFF.

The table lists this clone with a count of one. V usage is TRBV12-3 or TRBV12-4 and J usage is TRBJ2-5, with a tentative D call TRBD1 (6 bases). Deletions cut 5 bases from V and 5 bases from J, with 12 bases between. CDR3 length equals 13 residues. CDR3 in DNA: TGTGCCAGCAGTCTGACAGGAGTCGAGACCCAGTACTTC. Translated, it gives CASSLTGVETQYF.

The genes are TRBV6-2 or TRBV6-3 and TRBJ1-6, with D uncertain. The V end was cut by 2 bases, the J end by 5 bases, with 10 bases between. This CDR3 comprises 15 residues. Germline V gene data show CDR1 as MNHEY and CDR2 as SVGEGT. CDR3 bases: TGTGCCAGCAGTTACGAGGGCTGGAATAATTCACCCCTCCACTTT. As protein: CASSYEGWNNSPLHF.

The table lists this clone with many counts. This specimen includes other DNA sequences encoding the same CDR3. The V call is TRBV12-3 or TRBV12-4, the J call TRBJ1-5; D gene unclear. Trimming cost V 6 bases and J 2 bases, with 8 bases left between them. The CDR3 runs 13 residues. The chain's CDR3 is CASRPGGNQPQHF. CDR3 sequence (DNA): TGTGCCAGCAGGCCCGGTGGCAATCAGCCCCAGCATTTT.

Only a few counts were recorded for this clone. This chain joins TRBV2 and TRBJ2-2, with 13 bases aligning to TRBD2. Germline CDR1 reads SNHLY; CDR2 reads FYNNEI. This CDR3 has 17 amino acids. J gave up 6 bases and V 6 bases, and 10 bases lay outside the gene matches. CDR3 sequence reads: CASRPPTSGRPSGELFF. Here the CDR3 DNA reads TGTGCCAGCAGGCCCCCGACTAGCGGGAGGCCATCCGGGGAGCTGTTTTTT.

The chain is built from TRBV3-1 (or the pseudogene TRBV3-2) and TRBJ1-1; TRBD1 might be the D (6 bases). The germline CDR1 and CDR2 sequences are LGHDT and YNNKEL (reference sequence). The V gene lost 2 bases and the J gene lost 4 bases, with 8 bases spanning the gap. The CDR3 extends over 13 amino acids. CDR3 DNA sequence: TGTGCCAGCAGCCAAAACAGGGCCACTGAAGCTTTCTTT. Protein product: CASSQNRATEAFF.

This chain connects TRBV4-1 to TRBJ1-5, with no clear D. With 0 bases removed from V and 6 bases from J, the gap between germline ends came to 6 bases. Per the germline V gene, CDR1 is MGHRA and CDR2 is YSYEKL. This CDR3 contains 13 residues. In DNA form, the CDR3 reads TGCGCCAGCAGCCAAGATCGAGGTCAGCCCCAGCATTTT. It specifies CASSQDRGQPQHF.